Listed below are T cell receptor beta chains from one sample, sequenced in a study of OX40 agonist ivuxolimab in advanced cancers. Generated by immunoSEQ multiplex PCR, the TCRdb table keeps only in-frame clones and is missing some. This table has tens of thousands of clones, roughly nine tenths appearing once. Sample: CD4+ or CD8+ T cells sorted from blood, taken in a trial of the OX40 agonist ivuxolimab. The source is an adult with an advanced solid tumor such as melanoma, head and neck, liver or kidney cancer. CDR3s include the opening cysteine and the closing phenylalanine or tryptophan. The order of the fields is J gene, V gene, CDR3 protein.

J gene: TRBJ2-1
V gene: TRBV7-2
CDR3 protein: CASSLVVGGYNEQFF

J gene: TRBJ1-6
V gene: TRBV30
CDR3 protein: CAWGTGNSPLHF

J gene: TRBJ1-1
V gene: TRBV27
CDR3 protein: CASRRTLYEGTEAFF

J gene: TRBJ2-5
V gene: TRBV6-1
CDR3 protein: CASSVRSGTGETQYF

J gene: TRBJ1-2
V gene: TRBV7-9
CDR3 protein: CASSSSGTGYGYTF

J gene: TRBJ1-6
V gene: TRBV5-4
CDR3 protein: CASSSAAGLVDSPLHF

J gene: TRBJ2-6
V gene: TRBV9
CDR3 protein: CASSAGWAGANVLTF

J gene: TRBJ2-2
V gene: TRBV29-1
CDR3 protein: CSVQAGGPGGELFF

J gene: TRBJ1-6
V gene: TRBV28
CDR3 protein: CASSWALNNSPLHF

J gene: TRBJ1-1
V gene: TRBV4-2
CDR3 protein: CASSIDTIPGAFF

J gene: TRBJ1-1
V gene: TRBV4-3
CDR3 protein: CASSQDARGDSSEAFF

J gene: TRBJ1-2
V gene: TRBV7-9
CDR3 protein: CASSLASVPANYGYTF

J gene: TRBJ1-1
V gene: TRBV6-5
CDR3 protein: CASSYSKGEAFF

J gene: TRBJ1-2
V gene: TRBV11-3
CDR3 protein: CASSRGIGYTF

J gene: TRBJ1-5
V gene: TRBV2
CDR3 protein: CASSWEVNNQPQHF

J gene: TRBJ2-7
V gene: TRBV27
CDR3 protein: CASSPSGRLYEQYF

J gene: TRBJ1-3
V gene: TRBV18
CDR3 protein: CASSPDNRRYSGNTIYF

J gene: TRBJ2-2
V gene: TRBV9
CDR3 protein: CASIAPGGTPNTGELFF

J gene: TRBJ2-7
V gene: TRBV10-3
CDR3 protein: CAISEGGRLGYEQYF

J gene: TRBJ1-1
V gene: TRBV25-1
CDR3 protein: CASSGAGTGYTEAFF

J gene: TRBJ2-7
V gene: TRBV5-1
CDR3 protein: CASSLGLGQGGDEQYF

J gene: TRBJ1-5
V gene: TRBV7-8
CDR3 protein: CASSLQGARSNQPQHF

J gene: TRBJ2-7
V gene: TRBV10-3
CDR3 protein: CAISVEQGREQYF

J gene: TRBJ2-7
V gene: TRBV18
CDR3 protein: CASSRTDSYEQYF

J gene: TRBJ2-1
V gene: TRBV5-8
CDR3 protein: CASSLAGAGYNEQFF